This T cell receptor (beta chain) was identified in a study of long-term antiretroviral therapy in people with HIV. General study findings and limits: Against controls, HIV repertoires showed narrower ranges of CDR3 length. Diversity increased after ART yet remained lower than in transplant donor controls.

As for this clone: The antigen remains unidentified.

The CDR3 is made up of 15 amino acids. V shed 6 bases, J shed 5 bases, and the junction held 9 bases outside the gene matches. Germline CDR1 is MNHEY and CDR2 is SMNVEV (reference sequence). Per donor, at least one pre-ART and at least two post-ART PBMC samples were obtained. Investigators performed immunoSEQ version v3.0 at survey level. TCRdb keeps only in-frame clones here, not all; method: immunoSEQ multiplex PCR. This sample yields approximately 29,000 clones, of which 70% to 90% are seen a single time; over 3.5% belongs to the top ten. The chain links TRBV27 to TRBJ2-1; TRBD1 matches 8 bases. This sequence originates from a woman between 18 and 29 years old with HIV. Sequencing was performed on unsorted PBMCs, taken 0.5 years after starting antiretroviral therapy. The CDR3 loop is CASSLDRVVNNEQFF. Here the CDR3 DNA reads TGTGCCAGCAGCTTGGACAGGGTCGTGAACAATGAGCAGTTCTTC.